This is a list of T cell receptor beta chains from one sample in a study of blood T cell repertoires in COVID-19. Sequencing used immunoSEQ multiplex PCR; TCRdb keeps in-frame clones, though not all of them. The sample holds around 300,000 clones; approximately 88% are singletons and the top ten take around 5.8%. Source material: PBMCs or T cells enriched from blood (not recorded which). These receptors were taken from a woman aged 40 to 55 who had recovered from COVID-19. CDR3s include the opening cysteine and the closing phenylalanine or tryptophan. A D gene is named only where the DNA matches it firmly. Expanded clones get a size class; other rows say once, few or many, or leave the size out.

NA	NA	TRBV7-2	TRBJ1-1	CASTTQPGQLWTEAFF	TGTGCCAGTACTACTCAACCGGGACAACTATGGACTGAAGCTTTCTTT
NA	NA	TRBV13	TRBJ2-1	CASSLWRGVTDNEQFF	TGTGCCAGCAGCTTATGGCGGGGAGTCACCGACAATGAGCAGTTCTTC
NA	NA	TRBV6-2/TRBV6-3	TRBJ2-5	CASSYLRGVRETQYF	TGTGCCAGCAGTTACCTCAGGGGGGTTCGGGAGACCCAGTACTTC
TRBD1	NA	TRBV27	TRBJ1-1	CASSSDRGRADTEAFF	TGTGCCAGCAGTTCGGACAGGGGAAGAGCGGACACTGAAGCTTTCTTT
NA	NA	TRBV11-2	TRBJ1-5	CASSYGSNQPQHF	TGTGCCAGCAGCTACGGGAGCAATCAGCCCCAGCATTTT
TRBD1	few	TRBV28	TRBJ1-6	CASSSSGTGYTPLHF	TGTGCCAGCAGTTCATCCGGGACAGGGTATACACCCCTCCACTTT
NA	NA	TRBV2	TRBJ1-5	CASRLGTWATGDQPQHF	TGTGCCAGCCGCCTGGGAACGTGGGCGACAGGAGACCAGCCCCAGCATTTT
NA	NA	TRBV5-1	TRBJ1-1	CASSLDRVMNTEAFF	TGCGCCAGCAGCTTGGACAGGGTAATGAACACTGAAGCTTTCTTT
NA	NA	TRBV5-1	TRBJ2-7	CASSPNGGSAYEQYF	TGCGCCAGCAGCCCCAACGGAGGATCCGCCTACGAGCAGTACTTC
NA	NA	TRBV7-6	TRBJ2-7	CASSPQSPVGASYEQYF	TGTGCCAGCAGCCCACAGTCCCCGGTAGGGGCCTCCTACGAGCAGTACTTC
NA	NA	TRBV21-1	TRBJ2-7	CASSLAGGPLEQYF	TGTGCCAGCAGCTTAGCGGGAGGGCCCCTCGAGCAGTACTTC
NA	NA	TRBV30	TRBJ1-5	CAWSVLGSNQPQHF	TGTGCCTGGAGTGTACTAGGGTCCAATCAGCCCCAGCATTTT
TRBD1	NA	TRBV7-2	TRBJ1-2	CASSPGVRQGSGYTF	TGTGCCAGCAGCCCAGGCGTTAGACAGGGGAGTGGCTACACCTTC
NA	NA	TRBV7-3	TRBJ1-6	CASSFGGFNSPLHF	TGTGCCAGCAGCTTCGGGGGGTTTAATTCACCCCTCCACTTT
TRBD1	NA	TRBV28	TRBJ1-2	CASCTGGRYGYTF	TGTGCCAGTTGCACAGGGGGGCGCTATGGCTACACCTTC
NA	NA	TRBV5-1	TRBJ2-5	CASSLSRGLGETQYF	TGCGCCAGCAGCTTGTCGCGGGGCCTGGGGGAGACCCAGTACTTC
TRBD1	NA	TRBV7-9	TRBJ2-7	CASSLAGTGEEQYF	TGTGCCAGCAGCTTAGCTGGGACAGGGGAGGAGCAGTACTTC
TRBD1	once	TRBV6-5	TRBJ2-7	CASSYGTDSYEQYF	TGTGCCAGCAGTTACGGGACAGACTCCTACGAGCAGTACTTC
NA	NA	TRBV3-1/TRBV3-2	TRBJ1-2	CASSHRYQGKGSYGYTF	TGTGCCAGCAGCCACCGTTACCAGGGGAAGGGGAGCTATGGCTACACCTTC
TRBD2	NA	TRBV7-8	TRBJ2-5	CASSLELAEETQYF	TGTGCCAGCAGCTTAGAGCTAGCGGAAGAGACCCAGTACTTC
NA	NA	TRBV5-4	TRBJ1-1	CASSPTVRGTEAFF	TGTGCCAGCAGCCCGACAGTCAGGGGCACTGAAGCTTTCTTT
NA	NA	TRBV9	TRBJ2-7	CASSVGDTISYEQYF	TGTGCCAGCAGCGTAGGGGACACGATTTCCTACGAGCAGTACTTC
TRBD2	NA	TRBV10-3	TRBJ2-7	CAISESGGLAGGNGASYEQYF	TGTGCCATCAGTGAGTCGGGGGGTCTAGCGGGAGGGAACGGGGCCTCCTACGAGCAGTACTTC
NA	NA	TRBV3-1/TRBV3-2	TRBJ2-1	CASSKGGGRPNNEQFF	TGTGCCAGCAGCAAAGGGGGCGGGAGGCCCAACAATGAGCAGTTCTTC
NA	NA	TRBV4-3	TRBJ2-1	CASSRVPYSYNEQFF	TGCGCCAGCAGCAGAGTGCCTTACTCCTACAATGAGCAGTTCTTC
TRBD2	NA	TRBV7-2	TRBJ2-1	CASSFRAVSSGSSDEQFF	TGTGCCAGCAGCTTTCGGGCCGTGTCTAGCGGGAGTAGCGATGAGCAGTTCTTC
TRBD2	once	TRBV5-4	TRBJ2-5	CASSFGLAEETQYF	TGTGCCAGCAGCTTCGGACTAGCGGAGGAGACCCAGTACTTC
NA	few	TRBV6-4	TRBJ1-3	CACPDEGISGNTIYF	TGTGCCTGCCCCGATGAGGGAATCTCTGGAAACACCATATATTTT
TRBD2	NA	TRBV18	TRBJ2-7	CASSPRGLAGGSYEQYF	TGTGCCAGCTCACCACGGGGACTAGCGGGAGGTTCGTACGAGCAGTACTTC
TRBD2	NA	TRBV7-9	TRBJ2-1	CASSPSGSIKDEQFF	TGTGCCAGCAGTCCTAGCGGGAGTATCAAGGATGAGCAGTTCTTC
NA	few	TRBV4-2	TRBJ2-2	CASSPPGRKTGELFF	TGTGCCAGCAGCCCGCCGGGGAGGAAGACCGGGGAGCTGTTTTTT
NA	NA	TRBV7-2	TRBJ1-3	CASSLTSHLAGNTIYF	TGTGCCAGCAGCTTAACAAGTCACCTCGCTGGAAACACCATATATTTT
NA	NA	TRBV7-2	TRBJ2-3	CASSSRDFLDTQYF	TGTGCCAGCAGCTCCCGGGACTTCCTAGATACGCAGTATTTT
NA	once	TRBV10-3	TRBJ2-7	CAISELGAGPHEQYF	TGTGCCATCAGTGAGCTGGGGGCGGGTCCCCACGAGCAGTACTTC
TRBD1	NA	TRBV7-9	TRBJ2-6	CASSLPGGELPGANVLTF	TGTGCCAGCAGCTTACCAGGGGGCGAGCTCCCTGGGGCCAACGTCCTGACTTTC
NA	NA	TRBV12-3/TRBV12-4	TRBJ2-1	CASSSPPGDEQFF	TGTGCCAGCAGTAGTCCCCCGGGGGATGAGCAGTTCTTC
NA	NA	TRBV28	TRBJ2-3	CASSLRDLTDTQYF	TGTGCCAGCAGCCTCCGGGACTTGACAGATACGCAGTATTTT